Following are 19 T cell receptor beta chains from one sample sequenced in a study of blood T cell repertoires in COVID-19. Data came from immunoSEQ multiplex PCR; TCRdb stores just in-frame clones and leaves some out. The sample includes roughly 310,000 clones, approximately 87% seen only once; the top ten take roughly 2.9%. Sequenced material: peripheral blood. The source of these receptors is a woman in her thirties with COVID-19, enrolled during active disease.

The chain recombines TRBV3-1 (or the pseudogene TRBV3-2) with TRBJ2-3, with 9 positions matching TRBD2. This CDR3 has 15 residues. The germline gives CDR1 LGHDT, CDR2 YNNKEL (reference sequence). The trim removed 7 bases at V and 7 bases at J, leaving 12 bases unmatched. Here the CDR3 reads CASTQYSGSGYTQYF. Here the CDR3 DNA reads TGTGCCAGCACCCAGTATAGCGGGAGTGGGTATACGCAGTATTTT.

The V call is TRBV12-5, the J call TRBJ2-1; D perhaps matches TRBD2 (7 bases). Germline V CDR1 and CDR2: LGHNT, FRNRAP. Trimming took 0 bases from V and 6 from J, leaving 12 bases between them. The length of the CDR3 is 15 residues. CDR3 protein: CASGLVGGRGNEQFF. The CDR3 DNA reads TGTGCTAGTGGTTTGGTCGGGGGGCGAGGCAATGAGCAGTTCTTC. Combining the CDR3 with reference TRBV12-5 and TRBJ2-1 gives the whole variable domain DARVTQTPRHKVTEMGQEVTMRCQPILGHNTVFWYRQTMMQGLELLAYFRNRAPLDDSGMPKDRFSAEMPDATLATLKIQPSEPRDSAVYFCASGLVGGRGNEQFFGPGTRLTVL.

The rearrangement uses TRBV29-1 and TRBJ2-3, with D perhaps matching TRBD1 (5 bases). The length of the CDR3 is 14 residues. CDR1 and CDR2 from the germline V gene are SQVTM and ANQGSEA. V gave up 3 bases and J gave up 4 bases, with 14 bases separating them. Here the CDR3 reads CSVDMAGHPDTQYF. Written as DNA, the CDR3 is TGCAGCGTTGATATGGCAGGGCACCCAGATACGCAGTATTTT.

The rearrangement links TRBV5-1 to TRBJ2-5, with 14 bases identical to TRBD2. The V gene end was trimmed by 3 bases and the J gene end by 9 bases; junction bases not matched to a gene: 7. The germline CDR1 and CDR2 sequences are SGHRS and YFSETQ. The CDR3 is made up of 15 amino acids. CDR3 amino acids: CASSWGTSGSGSQYF. CDR3 nucleotide sequence: TGCGCCAGCAGCTGGGGGACTAGCGGGAGTGGGTCCCAGTACTTC.

The rearrangement uses TRBV5-1 and TRBJ1-2; the match to TRBD1 covers 9 bases. V gave up 4 bases and J gave up 3 bases; unmatched junction bases: 7. Germline CDR1 is SGHRS and CDR2 is YFSETQ. This CDR3 is built from 15 residues. The DNA of the CDR3 is TGCGCCAGCAGCCCACTACAGGGGGCGGACTATGGCTACACCTTC. It is translated as CASSPLQGADYGYTF.

This clone appeared a single time. The CDR3 loop is CASRTLTGGTEAFF. The CDR3 region has the DNA TGTGCCAGCAGGACCCTGACAGGGGGCACTGAAGCTTTCTTT. This rearrangement joins TRBV6-5 to TRBJ1-1; 9 bases agree with TRBD1. Germline CDR1 is MNHEY and CDR2 is SVGAGI. Trimming cost V 6 bases and J 4 bases; bases outside gene matches: 6. The CDR3 spans 14 residues.

The chain is built from TRBV5-5 and TRBJ1-4; no clear D gene. CDR3 length: 14 residues. Germline V gene data show CDR1 as SGHKS and CDR2 as YYEKEE (reference sequence). V was shortened by 0 bases and J by 4 bases, with 7 bases between the two germline ends. The CDR3 nucleotides read TGTGCCAGCAGCTTGGTTTCCAATAATGAAAAACTGTTTTTT. Translating it yields CASSLVSNNEKLFF.

The count of this clone is one. The V call is TRBV7-2, the J call TRBJ1-4; 7 bases are shared with TRBD1. This CDR3 is 17 amino acids long. J gave up 0 bases and V 1 base, and 5 bases lay outside the gene matches. Germline CDR1 reads SGHTA; CDR2 reads FQGNSA. CDR3: CASSLGQGTATNEKLFF. As DNA, the CDR3 is TGTGCCAGCAGCTTAGGTCAGGGGACAGCAACTAATGAAAAACTGTTTTTT.

This chain joins TRBV5-1 and TRBJ1-1, with TRBD1 matching 10 bases. The CDR3 extends over 17 amino acids. Germline V CDR1 and CDR2: SGHRS, YFSETQ. V dropped 1 base and J dropped 0; count of bases not matched to a gene: 6. The CDR3 is CASSLLGTGVMNTEAFF. CDR3 DNA sequence: TGCGCCAGCAGCTTGCTAGGGACAGGGGTGATGAACACTGAAGCTTTCTTT.

The V call is TRBV18, the J call TRBJ1-1, with a weak D call TRBD1 (6 bases). CDR1 and CDR2 from the germline V gene are KGHSH and LQKENI. Trimming removed 6 bases at V and 3 bases at J, with 14 bases between. This CDR3 spans 14 amino acids. CDR3 loop: CASSFQGPDTEAFF. For the CDR3, the DNA is TGTGCCAGCTCGTTTCAGGGGCCTGACACTGAAGCTTTCTTT. Full variable domain (missing parts from reference TRBV18 and TRBJ1-1): NAGVMQNPRHLVRRRGQEARLRCSPMKGHSHVYWYRQLPEEGLKFMVYLQKENIIDESGMPKERFSAEFPKEGPSILRIQQVVRGDSAAYFCASSFQGPDTEAFFGQGTRLTVV.

V usage is TRBV11-2 and J usage is TRBJ2-5, with 9 nucleotides matching TRBD2. The CDR3 contains 16 residues. With 5 bases clipped from V and 4 bases from J, the junction kept 11 bases outside the gene matches. The V gene's germline CDR1 is SGHAT and CDR2 FQNNGV. The CDR3 DNA reads TGTGCCAGCAGCCATATGGTTAGCGGGAGCGCAGAGACCCAGTACTTC. This sequence encodes CASSHMVSGSAETQYF.

The rearrangement joins TRBV28 to TRBJ1-2; D possibly corresponds to TRBD1 (6 bases). The CDR3 sequence is 15 residues long. Germline assignment: CDR1 MDHEN and CDR2 SYDVKM. Trimming took off 3 bases at V and 4 bases at J, with 15 bases between the two ends. The CDR3 bases are TGTGCCAGCAGTTTGGGGGGGCTCCAGTTCTATGGCTACACCTTC. This gives the protein CASSLGGLQFYGYTF.

The genes are TRBV30 and TRBJ2-2; TRBD1 matches at 7 bases. V shed 8 bases and J 1 base; nucleotides not matched to a gene: 10. The length of the CDR3 is 15 residues. CDR1 GTSNPN and CDR2 SVGIG come from the germline V gene (reference sequence). CDR3 sequence (DNA): TGTGCCCACCACTCGTACAGGGGGAACACCGGGGAGCTGTTTTTT. Translation: CAHHSYRGNTGELFF.

The rearrangement joins TRBV12-5 to TRBJ2-5; 8 positions agree with TRBD1. The CDR3 spans 15 residues. Trimming took 3 bases from V and 2 from J; bases not matched to a gene: 5. Germline assignment: CDR1 LGHNT and CDR2 FRNRAP. CDR3 amino acids: CASGLDRGPQETQYF. The CDR3 nucleotides are TGTGCTAGTGGTTTAGACAGGGGTCCGCAAGAGACCCAGTACTTC.

This clone occurred a few times. The rearrangement joins TRBV5-6 to TRBJ1-2, with D unclear. The CDR3 is 16 residues long. Trimming left V 4 bases short and J 6 bases short, with 22 bases between. Germline V gene data show CDR1 as SGHDT and CDR2 as YYEEEE. CDR3 DNA: TGTGCCAGCAGCCATTTTTTGGAGGACTCCTCCGATGGCTACACCTTC. This gives the protein CASSHFLEDSSDGYTF.

The rearrangement uses TRBV27 and TRBJ1-1, with 8 nucleotides matching TRBD1. The CDR3 has 11 residues. V trimming: 5 bases; J trimming: 8 bases; junction bases outside the gene matches: 1. Germline loops: CDR1 MNHEY, CDR2 SMNVEV (reference sequence). CDR3 in amino acids: CASSTGGEAFF. The DNA of the CDR3 is TGTGCCAGCAGTACAGGGGGAGAAGCTTTCTTT.

This clone has a single count. The rearrangement joins TRBV7-2 to TRBJ2-2; D gene unclear. Germline assignment: CDR1 SGHTA and CDR2 FQGNSA. The V end was cut by 0 bases, the J end by 5 bases, with 4 bases between. The CDR3 is 13 residues long. CDR3 loop: CASSLAGTGELFF. The CDR3 DNA reads TGTGCCAGCAGCTTAGCCGGGACCGGGGAGCTGTTTTTT.

The chain is built from TRBV5-6 and TRBJ2-3; 10 bases are a match to TRBD2. V gave up 1 base and J gave up 4 bases; unmatched junction bases: 9. Per germline, CDR1 SGHDT and CDR2 YYEEEE. The CDR3 spans 17 residues. The DNA of the CDR3 is TGTGCCAGCAGCTTGAGGGCTAGCGGGAGCGTCGCAGATACGCAGTATTTT. This gives the protein CASSLRASGSVADTQYF.

The rearrangement links TRBV4-2 to TRBJ2-5, with D uncertain. V lost 4 bases to trimming and J lost 1 base, with 19 bases between them. Per germline, CDR1 LGHNA and CDR2 YNFKEQ. This CDR3 is 17 amino acids long. The CDR3 spells CASSRSLTLQVQETQYF. The CDR3 region has the DNA TGTGCCAGCAGCCGCTCATTGACGCTGCAGGTCCAAGAGACCCAGTACTTC.